This TCR beta chain appears in the sequencing data of a study of shared clonotypes between healthy human individuals (TCRdb year 2020). With respect to the entire study: The cohort included a few men and two women between 18 and 49 years of age. The study deeply sequenced blood TCR repertoires of five healthy adults to estimate repertoire size and the extent of clonotype sharing between individuals. Different laboratories and diverse techniques were used to prepare libraries and sequence TCR repertoires, to increase sequencing depth and limit assay-specific biases. Per donor, leukapheresis produced somewhere between about 0.94 and 9 billion PBMCs. Per donor, three plates each were used for CD4 naive and CD4 memory, two for CD8 naive, and one for CD8 memory. General findings and caveats noted by the study authors: Rarefaction of sorted-subset datasets indicated incomplete sequencing despite the large sequencing depth. Sampling was limited to blood, and TCR repertoires in tissue likely differ from TCR repertoires in blood. Larger estimated clonotype richness was generally found for naive subsets than for memory subsets. Sharing across several donors was observed for about 5% of naive CD4, 3.5% of naive CD8, about 2.3% of memory CD4, and around 0.4% of memory CD8 clonotypes. Pairwise subsampling led to the expectation that sequencing depth would affect the degree of clonotype sharing among donors. Higher generation probabilities were observed for clonotypes shared by all four sorted-subset donors than for non-shared clonotypes. Because the study included only a small number of donors, the genetic and exposure-history diversity represented was limited.

Donors were healthy HIV-negative adults with no recently reported acute infections or vaccinations. Every donor was a Caucasian adult living in Nashville, Tennessee, USA. CD4+ T cells were enriched by magnetic negative selection, after which naive cells were positively selected on CD45RA and the negative fraction was taken as the memory subset. Blood was obtained by leukapheresis, after which PBMCs were separated by Ficoll-Histopaque density gradient centrifugation and cryopreserved in liquid nitrogen vapor phase. Analytical flow cytometry was used to check the purity and quantity of every magnetically sorted T cell population. Genomic DNA was isolated from each sorted fraction and quantified by UV absorbance on a Nanodrop 2000c. Spanning cysteine to phenylalanine, the CDR3 consists of 15 amino acids. The DNA shown is the 45-base CDR3, in frame from base 1. Between the V and J ends, shortened by 1 base and 0 bases respectively, the junction contains 10 bases. CDR1 is given as MDHEN and CDR2 as SYDVKM, both from the germline V gene.

To note about this clone: Its antigen is currently not known. Base qualities are not at hand, and no much larger clone is one base apart.

Using the deep immunoSEQ assay, TCR CDR3 regions were amplified from genomic DNA by multiplex PCR. For each cell subset, the extracted genomic DNA was distributed evenly across all wells of several immunoSEQ 96-well plates, and each plate served as one replicate. For sorted subsets, around 200 ng genomic DNA, equal to some 28,000 T cell genomes, was loaded into each replicate PCR. Purified libraries were quantified with a Qubit 3.0 fluorometer, sized on a Bioanalyzer 2100, and re-quantified with the KAPA Library Quantification kit. Every immunoSEQ 96-well plate was sequenced on a dedicated single-read 150-cycle Illumina NextSeq 550 flow cell. On the study's bioinformatics: The immunoSEQ output contained only junctional sequences without quality scores, so filtering could not match that applied to full-length reads. Sequences were annotated with PyIR, a Python wrapper for IgBLAST v1.9, and V/J genes and CDR3 were assigned using IMGT germline references. Reads were filtered out if the reads had weak V/J assignments (E-value above 1e-6), no CDR3, stop codons, out-of-frame junctions, or ambiguous translated residues. A V3J clonotype was defined by an identical inferred V gene, J gene, and CDR3 amino acid sequence. Percentage overlap between repertoires was calculated by dividing the number of shared unique clonotypes by the size of the smaller repertoire. Repertoire richness was assessed with RTK rarefaction, the Chao1 estimator, and Recon v2.1 estimates of unobserved clonotypes. Generation probabilities were computed with OLGA for all TCRbeta clonotypes obtained by the gDNA method from several donors. The table comes from immuneACCESS by way of TCRdb, which keeps in-frame sequences with V and J called. Part of the clones is missing from these tables; in studies checked, under half for an unresolved V gene and the rest for unknown reasons. Clone size and V and J calls were adopted from that table, with D and trimming inferred from the DNA. This sample holds about 190,000 clones; over 50% were observed only once. About 10% of the sample belongs to the ten largest clones.

Input material: memory CD4+ T cells sorted from blood. What this sample's cell subset or site label stands for: CD45RA-negative fraction. The V and J genes are TRBV28 and TRBJ2-7, with the D gene uncertain. This receptor was obtained from a man younger than 45 in good health. The bases are TGTGCCAGCAGTTTATCAGGAAGGAGCTCCTACGAGCAGTACTTC. Its protein product is CASSLSGRSSYEQYF.